What follows are 11 T cell receptor beta chains derived from one specimen sequenced in a study of B cell selection in AIRE deficiency. CD4+CD127+ cells were sorted as the conventional CD4 T cells. Profiling relied on immunoSEQ multiplex PCR, and the TCRdb table lists in-frame clones only, not all of them. This table holds about 25,000 clones, around 97% found once. The material sequenced was conventional CD4+ T cells sorted from PBMCs. The receptors stem from a human donor with AIRE deficiency.

V is TRBV19 and J is TRBJ2-2, with D hard to call. Trimming left V 7 bases short and J 6 bases short, with 9 bases between. The CDR3 has 12 residues. Germline CDR1 reads LNHDA; CDR2 reads SQIVND (reference sequence). The chain's CDR3 is CASMGWAGELFF. The CDR3 nucleotides are TGTGCCAGTATGGGCTGGGCCGGGGAGCTGTTTTTT.

CDR3 loop: CASSQDARGHTEAFF. For the CDR3, the DNA is TGCGCCAGCAGCCAAGATGCCAGGGGGCACACTGAAGCTTTCTTT. This rearrangement joins TRBV4-3 to TRBJ1-1, with TRBD1 matching over 8 bases. The CDR3 covers 15 residues. Germline CDR1 reads LGHNA; CDR2 reads YSLEER. V shed 0 bases, J shed 3 bases, and the junction held 3 bases outside the gene matches.

The rearrangement uses TRBV6-5 and TRBJ2-1, with TRBD2 matching 8 bases. This CDR3 has 16 residues. Per germline, CDR1 MNHEY and CDR2 SVGAGI. V gave up 0 bases and J gave up 4 bases; unmatched junction bases: 5. In nucleotides, the CDR3 is TGTGCCAGCAGTTACTCGAAGGCGGGAGGATACAATGAGCAGTTCTTC. Translated: CASSYSKAGGYNEQFF.

The chain recombines TRBV14 with TRBJ1-2; D gene uncertain. V lost 0 bases and J 4 bases, leaving 12 bases between the germline ends. The CDR3 has 15 residues. Looked up from germline, CDR1 is SGHDN and CDR2 is FVKESK. CDR3 nucleotide sequence: TGTGCCAGCAGCCAAGATCACACGGTCGTCTATGGCTACACCTTC. This gives the protein CASSQDHTVVYGYTF.

CDR3 in amino acids: CSVGTGSNQPQHF. CDR3 nucleotides: TGCAGCGTTGGGACAGGGAGCAATCAGCCCCAGCATTTT. The chain employs TRBV29-1 and TRBJ1-5, with TRBD1 identical over 8 bases. CDR1 and CDR2 from the germline V gene are SQVTM and ANQGSEA. With 4 bases clipped from V and 1 base from J, the junction kept 0 bases outside the gene matches. The CDR3 sequence is 13 residues long.

This rearrangement joins TRBV18 to TRBJ2-7; 8 bases agree with TRBD1. V was pared by 5 bases and J by 5 bases, with 5 bases of the junction left unmatched. Germline V gene data show CDR1 as KGHSH and CDR2 as LQKENI. This CDR3 is built from 13 residues. CDR3 nucleotide sequence: TGTGCCAGCTCAGAGGCAGGGGGCCACGAGCAGTACTTC. This codes for CASSEAGGHEQYF. Complete variable domain (other parts from reference TRBV18 and TRBJ2-7): NAGVMQNPRHLVRRRGQEARLRCSPMKGHSHVYWYRQLPEEGLKFMVYLQKENIIDESGMPKERFSAEFPKEGPSILRIQQVVRGDSAAYFCASSEAGGHEQYFGPGTRLTVT.

This rearrangement joins TRBV6-1 to TRBJ2-6; D may match TRBD1 or TRBD2 (7 bases each). The germline V gene has CDR1 MNHNS and CDR2 SASEGT. Trimming cost V 4 bases and J 4 bases, with 26 bases left between them. CDR3 size: 20 residues. DNA for the CDR3: TGTGCCAGCAGTGGCAAGAATCTCGGACAGGAAGCGGGAGGGGCCAACGTCCTGACTTTC. Translation gives CASSGKNLGQEAGGANVLTF.

This clone was seen just once. The rearrangement joins TRBV6-5 to TRBJ1-1; a weak D match, TRBD1 (6 bases). From germline, CDR1 is MNHEY and CDR2 SVGAGI. V gave up 4 bases and J gave up 1 base, with 13 bases separating them. This CDR3 contains 15 residues. In DNA, the CDR3 is TGTGCCAGCAGTTTTGGACAGACCGGGAACACTGAAGCTTTCTTT. This sequence encodes CASSFGQTGNTEAFF.

CDR3 in DNA: TGTGCCAGCAGCCCCCGTACTATGGCGGTAAGGGGGGGTGAGCAGTTCTTC. It codes for CASSPRTMAVRGGEQFF. V is TRBV5-4 and J is TRBJ2-1; maybe TRBD2 (7 bases). Trimming took 4 bases from V and 9 from J, leaving 26 bases between them. This CDR3 comprises 17 residues. The germline gives CDR1 SGHNT, CDR2 YYREEE (reference sequence). Looking up the rest from reference TRBV5-4 and TRBJ2-1 gives the full variable domain: ETGVTQSPTHLIKTRGQQVTLRCSSQSGHNTVSWYQQALGQGPQFIFQYYREEENGRGNFPPRFSGLQFPNYSSELNVNALELDDSALYLCASSPRTMAVRGGEQFFGPGTRLTVL.

This clone was seen once. The chain employs TRBV12-5 and TRBJ2-1; TRBD2 aligns across 10 bases. Trimming took 3 bases from V and 8 from J; bases not matched to a gene: 7. CDR1 is LGHNT and CDR2 is FRNRAP in the germline V gene. This CDR3 contains 15 residues. The CDR3 DNA reads as TGTGCTAGTGGTTTCGGCCTAGCGGGAGTGGATGAGCAGTTCTTC. Protein sequence: CASGFGLAGVDEQFF.

The V gene is TRBV11-2, the J gene TRBJ2-1, with D perhaps being TRBD1 or TRBD2 (5 bases each). The ends were cut back, 5 bases at V and 2 bases at J, with 10 bases in the middle. Germline CDR1 and CDR2: SGHAT and FQNNGV. This CDR3 spans 14 amino acids. The chain's CDR3 is CASSRDGPYNEQFF. CDR3 nucleotides: TGTGCCAGCAGCCGGGACGGACCCTACAATGAGCAGTTCTTC. The entire variable domain, with the rest obtained from reference TRBV11-2 and TRBJ2-1, is as follows: EAGVAQSPRYKIIEKRQSVAFWCNPISGHATLYWYQQILGQGPKLLIQFQNNGVVDDSQLPKDRFSAERLKGVDSTLKIQPAKLEDSAVYLCASSRDGPYNEQFFGPGTRLTVL.